These T cell receptor beta chains were read from a single sample in a study of T cell changes during pregnancy in multiple sclerosis. Produced via immunoSEQ multiplex PCR; TCRdb's table is partial and in-frame only. Of 85,000 to 100,000 clones listed, roughly 90% are singletons. The source was peripheral blood, collected before pregnancy. Receptors were obtained from a female donor with multiple sclerosis, enrolled in a pregnancy study. Both conserved end residues are part of each CDR3. D genes are given only for firm matches. Some rows have no size entry. The others give once, few or many, or a class for an expanded clone.

D: NA
J: TRBJ2-6
size: NA
V: TRBV19
DNA: TGTGCCAGTAGTTTTGACAGCCCTGGGGCCAACGTCCTGACTTTC
CDR3: CASSFDSPGANVLTF

D: TRBD1
J: TRBJ1-2
size: NA
V: TRBV2
DNA: TGTGCCAGCATGGGGACAGGGCCCTATGGCTACACCTTC
CDR3: CASMGTGPYGYTF

D: TRBD1
J: TRBJ2-7
size: NA
V: TRBV2
DNA: TGTGCCATACGGGACAGGAGCTCCTACGAGCAGTACTTC
CDR3: CAIRDRSSYEQYF

D: TRBD2
J: TRBJ2-3
size: NA
V: TRBV7-8
DNA: TGTGCCAGCAGCAATCCGGGACTAGCGGACACAGATACGCAGTATTTT
CDR3: CASSNPGLADTDTQYF

D: NA
J: TRBJ2-1
size: NA
V: TRBV29-1
DNA: TGCAGCGTTGCCGGTTTTTACAATGAGCAGTTCTTC
CDR3: CSVAGFYNEQFF

D: NA
J: TRBJ1-2
size: few
V: TRBV6-5
DNA: TGTGCCAGCAGTTCGGGGGAGCTTGGCTACACCTTC
CDR3: CASSSGELGYTF

D: NA
J: TRBJ2-5
size: NA
V: TRBV9
DNA: TGTGCCAGCAGCATCACAGGGTCCCAAGAGACCCAGTACTTC
CDR3: CASSITGSQETQYF

D: TRBD1
J: TRBJ1-4
size: NA
V: TRBV6-5
DNA: TGTGCCAGCAGACCACAGGGGGCACGGAACGAAAAACTGTTTTTT
CDR3: CASRPQGARNEKLFF

D: TRBD1
J: TRBJ2-7
size: NA
V: TRBV7-9
DNA: TGTGCCAGCAGCGTACGGGACAGGGCCCCCTACGAGCAGTACTTC
CDR3: CASSVRDRAPYEQYF

D: TRBD2
J: TRBJ2-2
size: NA
V: TRBV11-2
DNA: TGTGCCAGCAGCTTGGGACTAGCGGGGACGAACACCGGGGAGCTGTTTTTT
CDR3: CASSLGLAGTNTGELFF

D: NA
J: TRBJ2-5
size: NA
V: TRBV15
DNA: TGTGCCACCAGCAGAGGTCCTAGGGAGACCCAGTACTTC
CDR3: CATSRGPRETQYF

D: NA
J: TRBJ2-3
size: NA
V: TRBV18
DNA: TGTGCCAGCTCACCCCAGGGGACAACTAGCACAGATACGCAGTATTTT
CDR3: CASSPQGTTSTDTQYF

D: NA
J: TRBJ1-6
size: NA
V: TRBV25-1
DNA: TGTGCCAGCAGTGGGTCCAGCTCCTATAATTCACCCCTCCACTTT
CDR3: CASSGSSSYNSPLHF

D: TRBD1
J: TRBJ1-5
size: NA
V: TRBV5-1
DNA: TGCGCCAGCAGCCCCGGACAGGGAATACAGCCCCAGCATTTT
CDR3: CASSPGQGIQPQHF

D: TRBD2
J: TRBJ2-1
size: NA
V: TRBV9
DNA: TGTGCCAGCAGCTCCCGCCCGGCGGGAGGGAAACTTTGGAATGAGCAGTTCTTC
CDR3: CASSSRPAGGKLWNEQFF

D: TRBD1
J: TRBJ2-7
size: NA
V: TRBV5-1
DNA: TGCGCCAGCAGCTCGCCGGGACAGGGGACCTACGAGCAGTACTTC
CDR3: CASSSPGQGTYEQYF

D: NA
J: TRBJ1-4
size: NA
V: TRBV14
DNA: TGTGCCAGCAGCCAATTCAGTGAAAAACTGTTTTTT
CDR3: CASSQFSEKLFF

D: TRBD1
J: TRBJ1-4
size: NA
V: TRBV30
DNA: TGTGCCTGGAGTTCGTACAGGGGGCTTGAAAAACTGTTTTTT
CDR3: CAWSSYRGLEKLFF

D: NA
J: TRBJ1-3
size: NA
V: TRBV5-1
DNA: TGCGCCAGCAGCCCTGGACAGTACTGGGACACCATATATTTT
CDR3: CASSPGQYWDTIYF

D: TRBD1
J: TRBJ2-2
size: NA
V: TRBV5-5
DNA: TGTGCCAGCAGCTCCACAGGGGTTGACACCGGGGAGCTGTTTTTT
CDR3: CASSSTGVDTGELFF

D: NA
J: TRBJ2-5
size: few
V: TRBV28
DNA: TGTGCCAGCAGTTTTGTCTTACGGCCGGGAGAGACCCAGTACTTC
CDR3: CASSFVLRPGETQYF

D: NA
J: TRBJ1-4
size: NA
V: TRBV30
DNA: TGTGCCTGGAGTGTACGTGGGGGCATGGGGGAAAAACTGTTTTTT
CDR3: CAWSVRGGMGEKLFF

D: NA
J: TRBJ2-3
size: NA
V: TRBV7-6
DNA: TGTGCCAGCAGCTTGAGAGGGGGTTATACAGATACGCAGTATTTT
CDR3: CASSLRGGYTDTQYF

D: NA
J: TRBJ2-6
size: NA
V: TRBV7-6
DNA: TGTGCCAGCAGCTTAACAGGGACGGCCTGGGCCAACGTCCTGACTTTC
CDR3: CASSLTGTAWANVLTF

D: NA
J: TRBJ2-3
size: NA
V: TRBV10-1
DNA: TGCGCCAGCAGTGAGTCGAATGGTCTAACAGATACGCAGTATTTT
CDR3: CASSESNGLTDTQYF

D: NA
J: TRBJ2-3
size: NA
V: TRBV4-3
DNA: TGCGCCAGCAGCCAACAACCACCCCGGGGGTACACAGATACGCAGTATTTT
CDR3: CASSQQPPRGYTDTQYF

D: TRBD1
J: TRBJ1-2
size: once
V: TRBV2
DNA: TGTGCCAGCAGTGAGGACAGGAACTATGGCTACACCTTC
CDR3: CASSEDRNYGYTF

D: NA
J: TRBJ1-1
size: NA
V: TRBV28
DNA: TGTGCCAGCATCGATCCAGGGTTTTTAAGGATGAACACTGAAGCTTTCTTT
CDR3: CASIDPGFLRMNTEAFF

D: NA
J: TRBJ2-3
size: NA
V: TRBV29-1
DNA: TGCAGCGTTGAACCCCGGGCAGATACGCAGTATTTT
CDR3: CSVEPRADTQYF

D: NA
J: TRBJ1-1
size: NA
V: TRBV9
DNA: TGTGCCAGCAGCGCACAGGGTCTGAACACTGAAGCTTTCTTT
CDR3: CASSAQGLNTEAFF

D: TRBD2
J: TRBJ2-1
size: NA
V: TRBV19
DNA: TGTGCCAGTAGCTCTAGCGGGACATACAATGAGCAGTTCTTC
CDR3: CASSSSGTYNEQFF

D: NA
J: TRBJ2-3
size: NA
V: TRBV4-1
DNA: TGCGCCAGCAGCCAGGGGAGTGGTTCAGATACGCAGTATTTT
CDR3: CASSQGSGSDTQYF

D: TRBD1
J: TRBJ1-6
size: NA
V: TRBV4-2
DNA: TGTGCCAGCAGCTACGGGACAGGGGATAATTCACCCCTCCACTTT
CDR3: CASSYGTGDNSPLHF